The 10 T cell receptor beta chains listed next were all sequenced from one sample in a study of cytomegalovirus exposure and HLA in healthy donors. PCR used 60 Vbeta primers and 13 Jbeta primers. Sequencing was performed with immunoSEQ multiplex PCR; in TCRdb, only in-frame clones are kept and a portion is missing. Found here are under 200,000 clones, about 80% of them singletons; the top ten hold under 6%. Sample: PBMCs. These receptor sequences come from a man between 25 and 39 years old in good health and CMV-seronegative.

The chain couples TRBV7-9 to TRBJ2-7; 8 nucleotides match TRBD1. V shed 2 bases and J 1 base; nucleotides not matched to a gene: 7. Looked up from germline, CDR1 is SEHNR and CDR2 is FQNEAQ (reference sequence). The length of the CDR3 is 16 residues. Here the CDR3 DNA reads TGTGCCAGCAGCTTATGGCCGGGACAGGCTTCCTACGAGCAGTACTTC. This translates into CASSLWPGQASYEQYF. Supplemented by reference TRBV7-9 and TRBJ2-7, the full variable domain reads DTGVSQNPRHKITKRGQNVTFRCDPISEHNRLYWYRQTLGQGPEFLTYFQNEAQLEKSRLLSDRFSAERPKGSFSTLEIQRTEQGDSAMYLCASSLWPGQASYEQYFGPGTRLTVT.

The gene calls are TRBV7-8 and TRBJ2-1; TRBD2 matches at 10 bases. Germline values: CDR1 SGHVS, CDR2 FQNEAQ. The CDR3 consists of 18 residues. V shed 5 bases and J 1 base; nucleotides not matched to a gene: 11. The CDR3 nucleotides are TGTGCCAGCAGCCCCCGGTGGCTAGCGGGGGCTTCCTACAATGAGCAGTTCTTC. This sequence encodes CASSPRWLAGASYNEQFF.

This clone was counted only a few times. This chain connects TRBV28 to TRBJ1-2; 7 bases are a match to TRBD1. V was clipped by 5 bases and J by 6 bases; unmatched bases: 9. The CDR3 has 14 residues. The V gene's germline CDR1 is MDHEN and CDR2 SYDVKM. As DNA, the CDR3 is TGTGCCAGCAGTACACCGGGACAGCCGAATGGCTACACCTTC. Protein product: CASSTPGQPNGYTF.

A few counts support this clone. This chain links TRBV7-8 with TRBJ2-7, with D hard to call. From germline, CDR1 is SGHVS and CDR2 FQNEAQ. This CDR3 region has 14 residues. CDR3: CAFFKQKAAYEQYF. The CDR3 nucleotides read TGTGCTTTTTTCAAGCAGAAGGCGGCATACGAGCAGTACTTC.

Of note for this clone: Its ends do not fully match the called genes, so a read error is possible. This chain connects TRBV7-9 to TRBJ2-3; a possible D gene is TRBD2 (6 bases). CDR1 is SEHNR, CDR2 FQNEAQ, per germline (reference sequence). The CDR3 has 16 amino acids. CDR3: CSSSQPIAAGTDTQYF. The CDR3 DNA is TGTTCCAGCAGCCAACCTATAGCGGCTGGTACAGATACGCAGTATTTT.

The V and J genes are TRBV28 and TRBJ1-5, with 7 bases identical to TRBD1. The V segment lost 6 bases and the J segment 2 bases; nucleotides outside the gene matches: 7. This CDR3 has 15 residues. The V gene's germline CDR1 is MDHEN and CDR2 SYDVKM. This chain's CDR3 is CASSRITGGNQPQHF. CDR3 DNA: TGTGCCAGCAGCAGAATCACAGGGGGCAATCAGCCCCAGCATTTT. The full variable domain, completed using reference TRBV28 and TRBJ1-5, is DVKVTQSSRYLVKRTGEKVFLECVQDMDHENMFWYRQDPGLGLRLIYFSYDVKMKEKGDIPEGYSVSREKKERFSLILESASTNQTSMYLCASSRITGGNQPQHFGDGTRLSIL.

The rearrangement joins TRBV5-6 to TRBJ1-5; D is possibly TRBD1 (6 bases). There are 15 residues in the CDR3. Trimming cost V 1 base and J 0 bases, with 8 bases left between them. Germline loops: CDR1 SGHDT, CDR2 YYEEEE. CDR3 bases: TGTGCCAGCAGCTTGACAGGGAGTAGCAATCAGCCCCAGCATTTT. It is translated as CASSLTGSSNQPQHF.

The chain carries TRBV7-8 and TRBJ1-1; TRBD1 matches 7 bases. After removal of 4 bases from V and 4 bases from J, the junction contained 0 bases not matched to a gene. This CDR3 has 12 residues. Germline values: CDR1 SGHVS, CDR2 FQNEAQ. Written as DNA, the CDR3 is TGTGCCAGCAGCTACAGGGGCACTGAAGCTTTCTTT. It yields the protein CASSYRGTEAFF.

J is TRBJ2-7 and V is TRBV4-2; D is unclear. Between the trimmed V and J ends, which lost 0 bases and 1 base, there was a span of 10 bases. This CDR3 contains 15 residues. The germline CDR1 and CDR2 sequences are LGHNA and YNFKEQ. The CDR3 sequence: CASSQEESDSYEQYF. CDR3 nucleotide sequence: TGTGCCAGCAGCCAAGAGGAAAGCGATTCCTACGAGCAGTACTTC.

This rearrangement joins TRBV6-5 to TRBJ1-2; D is perhaps TRBD1 (6 bases). The CDR3 is 14 amino acids. The germline V gene has CDR1 MNHEY and CDR2 SVGAGI. Trimming removed 4 bases from V and 6 bases from J, with 15 bases in between. Here the CDR3 DNA reads TGTGCCAGCAGTTTTCGGACAGAGAAAGATGGCTACACCTTC. Translating it yields CASSFRTEKDGYTF.